This passage covers 8 T cell receptor beta chains from one sample sequenced in a study of blood T cell repertoires in COVID-19. The method was immunoSEQ multiplex PCR; TCRdb's version includes in-frame clones alone and lacks a portion of them. This sample carries 130,000 to 150,000 clones, 80% to 90% of them seen once, and the ten largest clones take more than 0.8%. Specimen: peripheral blood. All receptors come from a woman aged 45-59 years with acute or convalescent COVID-19.

This chain links TRBV10-1 with TRBJ1-5; 11 bases match TRBD1. J was trimmed by 6 bases and V by 2 bases; bases with no gene match: 6. Germline V gene data show CDR1 as WNHNN and CDR2 as SYGVQD (reference sequence). The CDR3 runs 16 residues. Written as DNA, the CDR3 is TGCGCCAGCAGTGAGGTCGGGGGACAGGGGGGTCAGCCCCAGCATTTT. Protein sequence: CASSEVGGQGGQPQHF.

V usage is TRBV13 and J usage is TRBJ2-4; TRBD1 agrees at 9 bases. This CDR3 region has 15 residues. Germline values: CDR1 PRHDT, CDR2 FYEKMQ (reference sequence). V trimming: 4 bases; J trimming: 6 bases; junction bases outside the gene matches: 7. Here the CDR3 DNA reads TGTGCCAGCAGCTCGGACAGGGGCCCTCCAAACATTCAGTACTTC. The encoded protein is CASSSDRGPPNIQYF.

This chain links TRBV30 with TRBJ1-3; D uncertain. V gave up 0 bases and J gave up 3 bases, with 12 bases separating them. In germline, CDR1 is GTSNPN, CDR2 SVGIG (reference sequence). There are 15 residues in the CDR3. CDR3 sequence: CAWSVLWAGGNTIYF. CDR3 DNA: TGTGCCTGGAGTGTACTGTGGGCTGGTGGAAACACCATATATTTT.

V gene TRBV19 combines with J gene TRBJ1-5, with a weak D call TRBD1 (6 bases). The V and J ends lost 3 bases and 5 bases respectively, with 14 bases between them. CDR1 is LNHDA and CDR2 is SQIVND in the germline V gene (reference sequence). The CDR3 extends over 15 amino acids. DNA of the CDR3: TGTGCCAGTAGTATTAACAGGGAGAGGGATCAGCCCCAGCATTTT. Translation gives CASSINRERDQPQHF.

The rearrangement links TRBV5-5 to TRBJ1-1, with D tentatively TRBD1 (5 bases). The germline V and J ends were trimmed by 1 base and 3 bases, with 7 bases remaining between them. Per the germline V gene, CDR1 is SGHKS and CDR2 is YYEKEE (reference sequence). This CDR3 has 13 amino acids. The CDR3 coding sequence is TGTGCCAGCAGCTTGTCGGGGGACACTGAAGCTTTCTTT. Amino acid sequence: CASSLSGDTEAFF.

As DNA, the CDR3 is TGTGCCAGCAGCCCTGACAGGGGGCAATCAGATACGCAGTATTTT. Translation: CASSPDRGQSDTQYF. The chain carries TRBV5-4 and TRBJ2-3, with TRBD1 matching over 10 bases. This CDR3 spans 15 amino acids. Germline loops: CDR1 SGHNT, CDR2 YYREEE (reference sequence). With 4 bases clipped from V and 4 bases from J, the junction kept 6 bases outside the gene matches.

The chain is built from TRBV7-3 and TRBJ2-3; 11 bases agree with TRBD2. Germline CDR1 reads SGHTA; CDR2 reads FQGTGA. V lost 6 bases and J lost 6; bases outside the gene matches: 11. The length of the CDR3 is 16 residues. The CDR3 loop reads CASSSNSGRESDTQYF. The CDR3 coding sequence is TGTGCCAGCAGTAGTAATAGCGGGAGGGAATCTGATACGCAGTATTTT.

This chain links TRBV18 with TRBJ2-1; D is possibly TRBD1 (5 bases). Trimming left V 3 bases short and J 0 bases short, with 15 bases between. CDR3 length equals 17 residues. CDR1 is KGHSH and CDR2 is LQKENI in the germline V gene. The CDR3: CASSPPPGFLSYNEQFF. In DNA, the CDR3 is TGTGCCAGCTCACCCCCCCCAGGGTTCCTCTCCTACAATGAGCAGTTCTTC. The full variable domain, rest sourced from reference TRBV18 and TRBJ2-1, is NAGVMQNPRHLVRRRGQEARLRCSPMKGHSHVYWYRQLPEEGLKFMVYLQKENIIDESGMPKERFSAEFPKEGPSILRIQQVVRGDSAAYFCASSPPPGFLSYNEQFFGPGTRLTVL.